The TCR beta chain described here comes from a study of OX40 agonist ivuxolimab in advanced cancers. Overall study: Previous treatment with anti-PD-1, anti-PD-L1 or anti-CTLA-4 therapy was allowed; more than 35% had received some. The study's findings and limits: CD4+ and CD8+ blood T cells expanded clonally by week 6 at 0.1 to 3.0 mg/kg.

A remark on this clone: Antigen specificity is unknown.

Using immunoSEQ multiplex PCR, the repertoire was profiled, and TCRdb retains in-frame clones only, with some absent. The sample comprises 65,000 to 90,000 clones, approximately 90% of which are singletons, and around 0.51% rests with the top ten. The germline CDR1 and CDR2 sequences are MGHRA and YSYEKL. The length of the CDR3 is 16 residues. Trimming at V came to 0 bases and at J to 2 bases, leaving 5 bases not matched to a gene. Blood sampling took place at baseline, cycle 4 day 1, and cycle 7 day 1. This TCR came from an adult with an advanced solid tumor such as melanoma, head and neck, liver or kidney cancer. The V gene is TRBV4-1, the J gene TRBJ1-2; TRBD1 matches 8 bases. Specimen: CD4+ or CD8+ T cells sorted from blood, collected in a trial of the OX40 agonist ivuxolimab. The chain's CDR3 is CASSQELTGANYGYTF. The DNA for the CDR3 is TGCGCCAGCAGCCAAGAGTTGACAGGGGCCAACTATGGCTACACCTTC.